The 17 T cell receptor beta chains below come from one sample, sequenced in a study of response to subunit inactivated influenza vaccine. TCRdb called the RT-PCR reads again in MiXCR, with one record for every CDR3 protein. Of under 500,000 distinct CDR3 sequences detected, around 9.9% appear once; the ten largest clones hold roughly 12%. This material consisted of PBMCs from blood, taken around seven weeks after vaccination. Receptors originate from a man aged 45-60 years who received an inactivated influenza vaccine.

The chain combines TRBV4-1 with TRBJ2-5; D gene uncertain. The CDR3 has 14 amino acids. The germline gives CDR1 MGHRA, CDR2 YSYEKL. The V end lost 1 base, the J end lost 3 bases, and 9 bases lay between the germline ends. In nucleotides, the CDR3 is TGCGCCAGCAGCCAAGTGGTCATGGAAGAGACCCAGTACTTC. Protein product: CASSQVVMEETQYF.

This clonotype occurred a few times. The CDR3 DNA reads TGTGCCAGCAGTTTACCTCCGACAGGGGGCTCCTACGAGCAGTACTTC. It is translated as CASSLPPTGGSYEQYF. V is TRBV12-3 or TRBV12-4 and J is TRBJ2-7, with 9 positions matching TRBD1. V shed 2 bases and J 0 bases; nucleotides not matched to a gene: 5. The CDR3 consists of 16 residues.

This clonotype has at least ten counts. V usage is TRBV29-1 and J usage is TRBJ2-2; D is unresolved. The CDR3 covers 11 residues. The germline CDR1 and CDR2 sequences are SQVTM and ANQGSEA. V lost 2 bases and J lost 13, with 11 bases in between. The CDR3 DNA sequence: TGCAGCGTTGAAAAAGGGTCGTTGCTGTTTTTT. Encoded protein: CSVEKGSLLFF.

V is TRBV6-6 and J is TRBJ2-5, with a tentative D call TRBD1 (5 bases). Germline-derived CDR1 and CDR2 are MNHNY and SVGAGI (reference sequence). The germline V and J ends were trimmed by 1 base and 8 bases, with 8 bases remaining between them. The CDR3 is made up of 12 amino acids. The CDR3 nucleotides are TGTGCCAGCAGTTACTTAGACAGTACCCAGTACTTC. Amino acids: CASSYLDSTQYF.

The chain couples TRBV5-1 to TRBJ2-7, with D tentatively TRBD1 (6 bases). Germline V gene lookup returns CDR1 SGHRS and CDR2 YFSETQ. The V end lost 4 bases, the J end lost 1 base, and 24 bases lay between the germline ends. The CDR3 has 18 residues. The CDR3, as DNA: TGCGCCAGCAGCGACCCCCCCTTACAGGGTCTGATTTCCTACGAGCAGTACTTC. Encoded protein: CASSDPPLQGLISYEQYF.

The rearrangement links TRBV20-1 to TRBJ1-2; possibly TRBD1 for D (5 bases). CDR1 and CDR2 from the germline V gene are DFQATT and SNEGSKA (reference sequence). Trimming removed 4 bases at V and 4 bases at J, with 13 bases between. This CDR3 has 13 amino acids. CDR3 coding DNA: TGCAGTGCTACTCAGGGTCAGGGCTATGGCTACACCTTC. Residues: CSATQGQGYGYTF.

The gene calls are TRBV24-1 and TRBJ1-5; maybe TRBD1 (6 bases). The germline V gene encodes CDR1 KGHDR and CDR2 SFDVKD. Trimming cost V 7 bases and J 2 bases, with 8 bases left between them. CDR3 size: 13 residues. Here the CDR3 DNA reads TGTGCCACCAGGGGGGCCGGCAATCAGCCCCAGCATTTT. This gives the protein CATRGAGNQPQHF.

This clonotype was counted many times. The rearrangement uses TRBV14 and TRBJ2-7; 7 bases are shared with TRBD1. Germline CDR1 SGHDN, CDR2 FVKESK. This CDR3 has 16 amino acids. J was trimmed by 5 bases and V by 1 base; bases with no gene match: 11. CDR3 protein: CASSQVWQGVRNEQYF. In DNA form, the CDR3 reads TGTGCCAGCAGCCAAGTTTGGCAGGGGGTAAGAAACGAGCAGTACTTC.

This clonotype was counted ten times or more. This chain's CDR3 is CSVGRGSEQYF. The DNA for the CDR3 is TGCAGCGTTGGGAGAGGGTCCGAGCAGTACTTC. The chain is built from TRBV29-1 and TRBJ2-7; D is perhaps TRBD2 (5 bases). Trimming removed 4 bases at V and 6 bases at J, with 10 bases between. The length of the CDR3 is 11 residues. From germline, CDR1 is SQVTM and CDR2 ANQGSEA.

This clonotype was seen only a few times. This chain links TRBV12-3 or TRBV12-4 with TRBJ1-4; no clear D gene. The CDR3 has 14 amino acids. Trimming pared 2 bases from V and 4 bases from J, leaving 8 bases between. In nucleotides, the CDR3 is TGTGCCAGCAGTTTAAGCGGATTTAATGAAAAACTGTTTTTT. Its translation is CASSLSGFNEKLFF.

This clonotype was recorded a few times. CDR3 protein: CASSQEPSSSYNEQFF. CDR3 bases: TGCGCCAGCAGCCAAGAGCCGAGTAGCTCCTACAATGAGCAGTTCTTC. This rearrangement joins TRBV4-1 to TRBJ2-1, with D unresolved. Trimming shortened V by 0 bases and J by 0 bases, and 9 bases separated the two germline ends. The CDR3 loop spans 16 amino acids. Per the germline V gene, CDR1 is MGHRA and CDR2 is YSYEKL.

This clonotype was counted a few times. V and J are TRBV7-6 and TRBJ2-1, with 8 positions matching TRBD2. Germline CDR1 SGHVS, CDR2 FNYEAQ. The CDR3 runs to 16 residues. The J segment lost 4 bases and the V segment lost 5 bases, leaving 10 bases of the junction unmatched. CDR3 DNA sequence: TGTGCCAGCAGCCCGATGGGGGGCGGGGGGTACAATGAGCAGTTCTTC. Encoded protein: CASSPMGGGGYNEQFF.

The chain has TRBV6-1 and TRBJ1-5, with 8 bases lining up with TRBD1. Germline CDR1 and CDR2: MNHNS and SASEGT. V lost 3 bases to trimming and J lost 2 bases; unmatched junction nucleotides: 3. This CDR3 contains 15 residues. The CDR3 DNA is TGTGCCAGCAGTGATCCAGGGGGCGGCAATCAGCCCCAGCATTTT. It encodes CASSDPGGGNQPQHF.

The rearrangement links TRBV20-1 to TRBJ2-1, with 14 bases fitting TRBD2. The germline V gene has CDR1 DFQATT and CDR2 SNEGSKA (reference sequence). With 1 base clipped from V and 5 bases from J, the junction kept 10 bases outside the gene matches. This CDR3 has 18 amino acids. CDR3 in DNA: TGCAGTGCTAGAGGACTAGCGGGAGGGTACGTTCTCCACAATGAGCAGTTCTTC. Translated: CSARGLAGGYVLHNEQFF.

This chain joins TRBV18 and TRBJ2-4, with D perhaps TRBD2 (5 bases). CDR1 and CDR2 from the germline V gene are KGHSH and LQKENI. This CDR3 spans 17 amino acids. V dropped 0 bases and J dropped 0 bases, with 12 bases sitting between them. CDR3 sequence (DNA): TGTGCCAGCTCACCACCTTCATCAGGACTAGCCAAAAACATTCAGTACTTC. Amino acids: CASSPPSSGLAKNIQYF.

This clonotype was observed a handful of times. The rearrangement links TRBV9 to TRBJ2-1; tentative D call: TRBD2 (5 bases). V lost 0 bases and J 2 bases, leaving 12 bases between the germline ends. The CDR3 length is 16 residues. Per germline, CDR1 SGDLS and CDR2 YYNGEE. CDR3 residues: CASSVAGSGPYNEQFF. In DNA form, the CDR3 reads TGTGCCAGCAGCGTAGCGGGCAGCGGACCCTACAATGAGCAGTTCTTC.

This clonotype showed up just a few times. This CDR3 reads CASSYVRDRGNTEAFF. The DNA of the CDR3 is TGTGCCAGCAGTTACGTGAGGGACAGGGGGAACACTGAAGCTTTCTTT. V and J are TRBV6-5 and TRBJ1-1, with 10 bases aligning to TRBD1. The germline gives CDR1 MNHEY, CDR2 SVGAGI. Unmatched junction bases numbered 4, after V lost 2 bases and J lost 1 base. This CDR3 comprises 16 residues.